The rows below give T cell receptor beta chains drawn from one sample of a study of T cells in Graves' hyperthyroidism and ophthalmopathy. TCRdb processed the multiplex PCR reads anew with MiXCR; each CDR3 protein has one entry. Here the sample spans roughly 300,000 distinct CDR3 sequences, 25% to 30% being singletons. Sequenced sample: blood. These TCRs come from a man aged 35 to 55 with Graves' hyperthyroidism that later progressed to Graves' ophthalmopathy. Both conserved end residues are part of each CDR3. D genes are given only for firm matches. Expanded clones are given a class, and other clones once, few, many or no size at all.

TRBJ1-2,-,TRBV20-1,many,CSASLTDRRANYGYTF,TGCAGTGCTAGTTTAACCGACAGGCGAGCTAACTATGGCTACACCTTC
TRBJ1-1,-,TRBV20-1,many,CSARPPYSQLNTEAFF,TGCAGTGCTAGACCCCCCTATTCTCAGCTGAACACTGAAGCTTTCTTT
TRBJ2-7,TRBD2,TRBV6-5,-,CASSSGLAGGHEQYF,TGTGCCAGCAGTTCTGGACTAGCGGGAGGGCACGAGCAGTACTTC
TRBJ2-5,-,TRBV5-1,many,CASRSEGETQYF,TGCGCCAGCAGATCAGAGGGGGAGACCCAGTACTTC
TRBJ2-5,-,TRBV3-1,many,CASSQGGISETQYF,TGTGCCAGCAGCCAAGGGGGGATATCGGAGACCCAGTACTTC
TRBJ2-2,-,TRBV24-1,many,CATTGTTAGELFF,TGTGCCACCACCGGGACAACCGCCGGGGAGCTGTTTTTT
TRBJ2-5,-,TRBV28,once,CASSSSPLAGNQYF,TGTGCCAGCAGTTCCTCCCCACTTGCGGGAAACCAGTACTTC
TRBJ2-5,-,TRBV12-5,few,CASGLRMETQYF,TGTGCTAGTGGTTTGCGAATGGAGACCCAGTACTTC
TRBJ2-4,-,TRBV5-1,many,CASSLQVGLAKNIQYF,TGCGCCAGCAGCTTGCAAGTGGGACTAGCCAAAAACATTCAGTACTTC
TRBJ2-5,TRBD1,TRBV12-3/TRBV12-4,many,CASRDDRGPETQYF,TGTGCCAGCAGAGATGACAGGGGGCCAGAGACCCAGTACTTC
TRBJ1-5,-,TRBV9,many,CASSARDQSGPQHF,TGTGCCAGCAGCGCGAGGGATCAATCCGGGCCCCAGCATTTT
TRBJ2-7,-,TRBV20-1,many,CSARLAKSSYEQYF,TGCAGTGCTAGACTAGCGAAAAGCTCCTACGAGCAGTACTTC
TRBJ1-1,-,TRBV11-3,many,CASSLDRQLNTEAFF,TGTGCCAGCAGCTTAGATAGACAGCTGAACACTGAAGCTTTCTTT
TRBJ1-5,TRBD1,TRBV20-1,-,CSANAGTGANNQPQHF,TGCAGTGCTAATGCCGGGACAGGGGCGAACAATCAGCCCCAGCATTTT
TRBJ2-5,TRBD1,TRBV11-1,many,CASRSVLTGRQETQYF,TGTGCCAGCCGATCGGTCCTGACAGGGCGACAAGAGACCCAGTACTTC
TRBJ2-7,TRBD2,TRBV4-2,many,CASSQGLAGSYEQYF,TGTGCCAGCAGCCAAGGACTAGCGGGAAGCTACGAGCAGTACTTC
TRBJ1-5,-,TRBV12-3/TRBV12-4,many,CASSPTGQINQPQHF,TGTGCCAGCAGCCCAACCGGACAGATAAATCAGCCCCAGCATTTT
TRBJ2-4,-,TRBV20-1,many,CSAIQTGAIAKNIQYF,TGCAGTGCTATCCAGACAGGCGCCATAGCCAAAAACATTCAGTACTTC
TRBJ1-6,TRBD1,TRBV12-3/TRBV12-4,-,CAGSFVQGVHNSPLHF,TGTGCCGGCAGTTTCGTCCAGGGGGTTCACAATTCACCCCTCCACTTT
TRBJ2-7,TRBD1,TRBV12-3/TRBV12-4,many,CASSFAGGWGEQYF,TGTGCCAGCAGTTTTGCAGGGGGCTGGGGCGAGCAGTACTTC
TRBJ1-1,-,TRBV30,many,CASWAGRTEAFF,TGTGCCTCATGGGCTGGGAGGACTGAAGCTTTCTTT
TRBJ2-7,-,TRBV12-3/TRBV12-4,many,CASSFGGSYEQYF,TGTGCCAGCAGTTTTGGGGGCTCCTACGAGCAGTACTTC
TRBJ2-7,-,TRBV28,-,CASSLTHEQYF,TGTGCCAGCAGTTTAACGCACGAGCAGTACTTC
TRBJ1-1,-,TRBV6-1,once,CASRDSRTEAFF,TGTGCCAGCAGAGACAGTCGCACTGAAGCTTTCTTT